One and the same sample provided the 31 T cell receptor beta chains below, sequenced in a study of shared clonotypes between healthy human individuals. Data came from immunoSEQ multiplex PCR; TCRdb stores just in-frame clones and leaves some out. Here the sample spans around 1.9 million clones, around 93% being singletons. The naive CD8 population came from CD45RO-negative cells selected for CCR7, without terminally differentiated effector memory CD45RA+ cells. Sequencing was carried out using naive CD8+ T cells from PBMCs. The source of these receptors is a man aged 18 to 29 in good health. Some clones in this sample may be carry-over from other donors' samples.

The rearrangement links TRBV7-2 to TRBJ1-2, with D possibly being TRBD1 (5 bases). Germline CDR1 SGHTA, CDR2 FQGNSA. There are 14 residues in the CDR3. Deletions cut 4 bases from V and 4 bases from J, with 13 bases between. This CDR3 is CASSSRGGSYGYTF. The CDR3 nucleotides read TGTGCCAGCAGCTCCCGGGGGGGGTCCTATGGCTACACCTTC.

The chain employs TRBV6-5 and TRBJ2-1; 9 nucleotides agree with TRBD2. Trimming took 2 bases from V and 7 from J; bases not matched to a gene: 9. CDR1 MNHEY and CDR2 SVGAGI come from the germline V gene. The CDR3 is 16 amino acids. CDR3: CASSYLGGLAGNEQFF. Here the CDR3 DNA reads TGTGCCAGCAGTTACCTAGGGGGACTAGCTGGTAATGAGCAGTTCTTC.

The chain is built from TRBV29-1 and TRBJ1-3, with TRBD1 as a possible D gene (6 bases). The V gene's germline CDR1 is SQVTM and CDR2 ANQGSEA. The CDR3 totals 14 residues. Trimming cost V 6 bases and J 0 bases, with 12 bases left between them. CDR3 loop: CSVLPDSSGNTIYF. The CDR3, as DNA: TGCAGCGTCTTACCGGACAGCTCTGGAAACACCATATATTTT.

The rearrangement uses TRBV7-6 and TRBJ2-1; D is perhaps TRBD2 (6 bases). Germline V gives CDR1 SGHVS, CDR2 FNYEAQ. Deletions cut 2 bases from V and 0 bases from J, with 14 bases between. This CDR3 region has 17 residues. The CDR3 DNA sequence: TGTGCCAGCAGCTTATATACGGGCGGGAACTCCTACAATGAGCAGTTCTTC. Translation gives CASSLYTGGNSYNEQFF.

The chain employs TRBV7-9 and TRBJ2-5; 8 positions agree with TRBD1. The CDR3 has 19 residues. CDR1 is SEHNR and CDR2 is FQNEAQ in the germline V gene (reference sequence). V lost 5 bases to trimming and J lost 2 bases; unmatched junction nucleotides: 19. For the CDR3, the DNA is TGTGCCAGCAGCGAGGACAGGGAGTTTTTTCGCCGCCCACAAGAGACCCAGTACTTC. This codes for CASSEDREFFRRPQETQYF.

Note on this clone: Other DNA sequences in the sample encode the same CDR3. The CDR3 nucleotides are TGTGCCAGCAGCCCCGGCTTGACCTACGAGCAGTACTTC. Its protein product is CASSPGLTYEQYF. The rearrangement uses TRBV27 and TRBJ2-7; D gene uncertain. The CDR3 extends over 13 amino acids. Germline V gene sequence: CDR1 MNHEY, CDR2 SMNVEV (reference sequence). Between the trimmed V and J ends, which lost 6 bases and 2 bases, there was a span of 11 bases.

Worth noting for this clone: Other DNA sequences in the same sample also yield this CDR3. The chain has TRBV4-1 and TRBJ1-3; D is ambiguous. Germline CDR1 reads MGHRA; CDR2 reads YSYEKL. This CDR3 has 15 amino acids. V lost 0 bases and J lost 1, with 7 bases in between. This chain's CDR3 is CASSQDSGSGNTIYF. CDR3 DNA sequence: TGCGCCAGCAGCCAAGATTCGGGATCTGGAAACACCATATATTTT.

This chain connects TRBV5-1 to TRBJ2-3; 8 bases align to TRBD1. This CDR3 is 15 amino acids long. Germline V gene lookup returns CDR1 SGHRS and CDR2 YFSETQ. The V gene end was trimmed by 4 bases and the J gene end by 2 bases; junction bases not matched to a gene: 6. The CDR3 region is CASSHRDRNTDTQYF. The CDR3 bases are TGCGCCAGCAGCCACCGGGACAGGAACACAGATACGCAGTATTTT.

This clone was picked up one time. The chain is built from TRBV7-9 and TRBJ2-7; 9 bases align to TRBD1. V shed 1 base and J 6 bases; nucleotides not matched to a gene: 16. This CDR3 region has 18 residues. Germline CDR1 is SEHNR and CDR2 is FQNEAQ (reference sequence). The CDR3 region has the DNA TGTGCCAGCAGCTTAGGGCCTTTACCCGGGACAGGGATTAGCGAGCAGTACTTC. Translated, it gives CASSLGPLPGTGISEQYF. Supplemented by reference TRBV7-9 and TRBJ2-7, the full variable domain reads DTGVSQNPRHKITKRGQNVTFRCDPISEHNRLYWYRQTLGQGPEFLTYFQNEAQLEKSRLLSDRFSAERPKGSFSTLEIQRTEQGDSAMYLCASSLGPLPGTGISEQYFGPGTRLTVT.

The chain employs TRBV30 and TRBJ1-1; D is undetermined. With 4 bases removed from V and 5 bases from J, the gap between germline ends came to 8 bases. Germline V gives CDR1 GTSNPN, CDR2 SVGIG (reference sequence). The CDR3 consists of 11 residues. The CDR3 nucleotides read TGTGCCTGGAAGGTGGGGACTGAAGCTTTCTTT. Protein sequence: CAWKVGTEAFF. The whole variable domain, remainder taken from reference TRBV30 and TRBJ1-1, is SQTIHQWPATLVQPVGSPLSLECTVEGTSNPNLYWYRQAAGRGLQLLFYSVGIGQISSEVPQNLSASRPQDRQFILSSKKLLLSDSGFYLCAWKVGTEAFFGQGTRLTVV.

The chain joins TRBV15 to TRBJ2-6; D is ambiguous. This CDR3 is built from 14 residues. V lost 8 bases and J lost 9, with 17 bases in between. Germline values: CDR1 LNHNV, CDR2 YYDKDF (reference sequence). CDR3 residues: CATSARALYNVLTF. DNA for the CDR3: TGTGCCACCTCCGCCCGGGCACTCTACAACGTCCTGACTTTC.

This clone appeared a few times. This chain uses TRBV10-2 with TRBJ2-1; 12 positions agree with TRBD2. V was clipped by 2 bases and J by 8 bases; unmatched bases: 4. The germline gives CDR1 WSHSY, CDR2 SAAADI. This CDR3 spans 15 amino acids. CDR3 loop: CASSETSGRLDEQFF. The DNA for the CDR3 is TGCGCCAGCAGTGAGACTAGCGGGAGGTTGGATGAGCAGTTCTTC.

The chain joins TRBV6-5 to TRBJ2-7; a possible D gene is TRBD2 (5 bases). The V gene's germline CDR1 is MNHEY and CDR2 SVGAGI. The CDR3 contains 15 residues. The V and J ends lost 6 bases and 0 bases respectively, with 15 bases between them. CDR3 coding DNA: TGTGCCAGCAGCAGCAGTCCCGCGGGCTCCTACGAGCAGTACTTC. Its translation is CASSSSPAGSYEQYF.

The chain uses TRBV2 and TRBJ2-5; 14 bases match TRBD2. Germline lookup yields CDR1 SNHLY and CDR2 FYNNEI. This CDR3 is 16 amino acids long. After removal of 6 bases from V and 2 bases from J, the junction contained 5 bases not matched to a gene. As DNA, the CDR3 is TGTGCCAGCAGGACGGGGACTAGCGGGAGTCAAGAGACCCAGTACTTC. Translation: CASRTGTSGSQETQYF.

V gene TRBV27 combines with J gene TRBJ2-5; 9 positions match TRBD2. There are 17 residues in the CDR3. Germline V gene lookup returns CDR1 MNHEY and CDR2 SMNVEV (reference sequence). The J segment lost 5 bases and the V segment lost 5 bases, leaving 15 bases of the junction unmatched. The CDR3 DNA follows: TGTGCCAGCAGTCTCGGCCCCCAGCGGGAGGACGGGGAGACCCAGTACTTC. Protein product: CASSLGPQREDGETQYF.

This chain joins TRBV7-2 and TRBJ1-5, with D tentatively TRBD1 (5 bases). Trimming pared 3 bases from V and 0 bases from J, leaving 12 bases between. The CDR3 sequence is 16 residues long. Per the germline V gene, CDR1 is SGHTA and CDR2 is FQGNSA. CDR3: CASSLSGGYSNQPQHF. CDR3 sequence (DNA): TGTGCCAGCAGCTTGTCTGGGGGTTATAGCAATCAGCCCCAGCATTTT.

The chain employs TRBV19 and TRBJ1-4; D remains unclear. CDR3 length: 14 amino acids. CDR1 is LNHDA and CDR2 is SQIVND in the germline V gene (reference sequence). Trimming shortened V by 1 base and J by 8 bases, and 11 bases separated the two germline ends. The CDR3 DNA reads TGTGCCAGTAGTATAGCAGGATCGTTCGAAAAACTGTTTTTT. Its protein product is CASSIAGSFEKLFF.

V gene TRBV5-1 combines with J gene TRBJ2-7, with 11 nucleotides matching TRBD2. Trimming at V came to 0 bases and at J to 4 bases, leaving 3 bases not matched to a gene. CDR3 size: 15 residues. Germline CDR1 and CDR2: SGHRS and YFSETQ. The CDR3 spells CASSLEGLAEYEQYF. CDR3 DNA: TGCGCCAGCAGCTTGGAGGGACTAGCGGAGTACGAGCAGTACTTC. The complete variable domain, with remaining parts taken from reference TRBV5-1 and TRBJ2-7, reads KAGVTQTPRYLIKTRGQQVTLSCSPISGHRSVSWYQQTPGQGLQFLFEYFSETQRNKGNFPGRFSGRQFSNSRSEMNVSTLELGDSALYLCASSLEGLAEYEQYFGPGTRLTVT.

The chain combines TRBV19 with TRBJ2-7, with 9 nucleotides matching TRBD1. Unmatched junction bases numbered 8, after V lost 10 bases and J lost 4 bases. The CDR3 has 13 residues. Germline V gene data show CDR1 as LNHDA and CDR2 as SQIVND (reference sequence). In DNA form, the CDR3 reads TGTGCCACCGCGGACAGGGGTGGGTACGAGCAGTACTTC. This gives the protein CATADRGGYEQYF.

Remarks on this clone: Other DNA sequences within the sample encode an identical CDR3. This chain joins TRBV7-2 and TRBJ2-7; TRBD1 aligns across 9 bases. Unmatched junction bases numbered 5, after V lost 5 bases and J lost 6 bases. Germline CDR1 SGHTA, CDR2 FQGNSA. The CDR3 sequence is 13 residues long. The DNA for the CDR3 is TGTGCCAGCAGCGTAGACAGGGGGGGCGAGCAGTACTTC. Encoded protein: CASSVDRGGEQYF.

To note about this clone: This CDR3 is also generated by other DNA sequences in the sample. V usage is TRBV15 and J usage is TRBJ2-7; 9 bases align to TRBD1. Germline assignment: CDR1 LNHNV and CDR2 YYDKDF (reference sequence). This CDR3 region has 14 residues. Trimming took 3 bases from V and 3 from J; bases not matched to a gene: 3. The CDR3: CATSRDRGRYEQYF. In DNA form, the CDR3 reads TGTGCCACCAGCAGGGACAGGGGCCGCTACGAGCAGTACTTC.

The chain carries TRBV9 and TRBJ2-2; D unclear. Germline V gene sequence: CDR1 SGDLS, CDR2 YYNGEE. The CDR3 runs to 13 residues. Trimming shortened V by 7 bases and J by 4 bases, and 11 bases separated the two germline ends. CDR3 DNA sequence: TGTGCCAGCGGTTCGAGAGGCACCGGGGAGCTGTTTTTT. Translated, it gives CASGSRGTGELFF.

The CDR3 reads CASSLRQGDEAFF. CDR3 DNA: TGTGCCAGTAGTCTCCGACAGGGGGATGAAGCTTTCTTT. This chain joins TRBV19 and TRBJ1-1; TRBD1 agrees at 9 bases. Unmatched junction bases numbered 5, after V lost 5 bases and J lost 7 bases. Germline values: CDR1 LNHDA, CDR2 SQIVND (reference sequence). The CDR3 is made up of 13 amino acids. Using reference TRBV19 and TRBJ1-1 for the parts outside the CDR3, the full variable domain is DGGITQSPKYLFRKEGQNVTLSCEQNLNHDAMYWYRQDPGQGLRLIYYSQIVNDFQKGDIAEGYSVSREKKESFPLTVTSAQKNPTAFYLCASSLRQGDEAFFGQGTRLTVV.

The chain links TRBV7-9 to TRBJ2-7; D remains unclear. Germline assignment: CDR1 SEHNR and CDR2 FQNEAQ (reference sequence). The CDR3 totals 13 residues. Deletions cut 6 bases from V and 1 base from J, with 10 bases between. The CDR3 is CASRTAQSYEQYF. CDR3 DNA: TGTGCCAGCAGGACCGCACAATCCTACGAGCAGTACTTC.

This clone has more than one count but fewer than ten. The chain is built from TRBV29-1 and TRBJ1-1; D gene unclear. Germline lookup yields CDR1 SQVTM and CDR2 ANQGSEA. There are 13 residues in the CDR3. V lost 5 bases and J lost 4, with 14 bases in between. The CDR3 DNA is TGCAGCGTTCGCTACGAACTGAGCACTGAAGCTTTCTTT. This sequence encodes CSVRYELSTEAFF.

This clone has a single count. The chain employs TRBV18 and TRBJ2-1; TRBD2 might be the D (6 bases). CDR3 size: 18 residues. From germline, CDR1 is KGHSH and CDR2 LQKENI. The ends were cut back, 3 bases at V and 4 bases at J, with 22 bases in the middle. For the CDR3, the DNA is TGTGCCAGCTCACCTGCCACTAAAGGTTGGGAGGCTTACAATGAGCAGTTCTTC. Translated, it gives CASSPATKGWEAYNEQFF.

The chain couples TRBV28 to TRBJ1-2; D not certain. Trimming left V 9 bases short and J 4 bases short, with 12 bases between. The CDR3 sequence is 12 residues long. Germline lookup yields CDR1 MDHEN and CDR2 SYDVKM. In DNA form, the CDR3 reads TGTGCCAGTTACTCGGGATCCTATGGCTACACCTTC. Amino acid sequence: CASYSGSYGYTF.

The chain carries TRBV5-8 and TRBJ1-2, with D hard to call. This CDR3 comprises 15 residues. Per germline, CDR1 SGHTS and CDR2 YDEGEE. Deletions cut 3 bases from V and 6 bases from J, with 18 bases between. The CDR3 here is CASSSTAEGAHGYTF. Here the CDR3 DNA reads TGTGCCAGCAGCTCAACTGCAGAGGGTGCCCATGGCTACACCTTC.

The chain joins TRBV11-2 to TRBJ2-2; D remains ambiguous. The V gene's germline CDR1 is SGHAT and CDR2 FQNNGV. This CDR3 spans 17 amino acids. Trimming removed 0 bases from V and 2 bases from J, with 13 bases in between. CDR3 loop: CASSLDLVAANTGELFF. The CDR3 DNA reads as TGTGCCAGCAGCTTAGATCTGGTAGCCGCCAACACCGGGGAGCTGTTTTTT.

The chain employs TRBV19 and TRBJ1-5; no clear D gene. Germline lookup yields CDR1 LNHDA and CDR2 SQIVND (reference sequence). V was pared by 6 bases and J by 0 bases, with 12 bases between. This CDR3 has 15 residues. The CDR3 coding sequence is TGTGCCAGTAGCCGCGGATGGGTTAGCAATCAGCCCCAGCATTTT. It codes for CASSRGWVSNQPQHF.

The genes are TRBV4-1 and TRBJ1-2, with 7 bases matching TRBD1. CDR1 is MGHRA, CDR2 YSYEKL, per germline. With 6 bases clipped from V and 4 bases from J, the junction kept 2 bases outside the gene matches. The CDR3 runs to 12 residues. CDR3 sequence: CASRQGSYGYTF. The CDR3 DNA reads TGCGCCAGCAGACAGGGGAGCTATGGCTACACCTTC.